Listed here are 11 T cell receptor beta chains from one sample, sequenced in a study of blood T cell repertoires in COVID-19. Assay used: immunoSEQ multiplex PCR; TCRdb lists only in-frame clones, some missing. In the table there are about 250,000 clones, approximately 85% of which are singletons. The sample was peripheral blood. The source is a man aged 45-60 years with COVID-19, enrolled during active disease.

The chain carries TRBV5-1 and TRBJ2-2; perhaps TRBD2 as D (5 bases). The CDR3 is made up of 15 amino acids. V was pared by 4 bases and J by 4 bases, with 14 bases between. Germline values: CDR1 SGHRS, CDR2 YFSETQ. The CDR3 reads CASSQATAGTGELFF. DNA for the CDR3: TGCGCCAGCAGCCAGGCTACCGCGGGCACCGGGGAGCTGTTTTTT.

The chain carries TRBV28 and TRBJ1-4, with 8 positions matching TRBD1. The CDR3 contains 13 residues. J gave up 7 bases and V 2 bases, and 0 bases lay outside the gene matches. CDR1 is MDHEN, CDR2 SYDVKM, per germline. The CDR3 protein is CASSLGQGEKLFF. CDR3 sequence (DNA): TGTGCCAGCAGTTTAGGACAGGGTGAAAAACTGTTTTTT.

The CDR3 nucleotides read TGTGCCAGCAGCCAAGAGGACAAACTCACAGATACGCAGTATTTT. Translation gives CASSQEDKLTDTQYF. This chain joins TRBV3-1 (or the pseudogene TRBV3-2) and TRBJ2-3, with TRBD1 as a possible D gene (5 bases). There are 15 residues in the CDR3. V was pared by 0 bases and J by 2 bases, with 9 bases between. CDR1 is LGHDT and CDR2 is YNNKEL in the germline V gene (reference sequence).

V usage is TRBV20-1 and J usage is TRBJ2-1; D is unclear. Germline CDR1 is DFQATT and CDR2 is SNEGSKA (reference sequence). This CDR3 comprises 12 residues. Trimming removed 6 bases at V and 6 bases at J, with 12 bases between. The CDR3 region is CSASPQANEQFF. Here the CDR3 DNA reads TGCAGTGCCAGTCCCCAAGCCAATGAGCAGTTCTTC.

This rearrangement joins TRBV5-1 to TRBJ1-1, with 8 bases identical to TRBD1. The V segment lost 5 bases and the J segment 3 bases; nucleotides outside the gene matches: 6. Germline CDR1 reads SGHRS; CDR2 reads YFSETQ. CDR3 size: 14 residues. CDR3 sequence: CASRAGGFDTEAFF. The CDR3 coding sequence is TGCGCCAGCAGGGCAGGGGGCTTCGACACTGAAGCTTTCTTT.

The chain uses TRBV6-5 and TRBJ1-4; the match to TRBD1 covers 8 bases. V trimming: 2 bases; J trimming: 2 bases; junction bases outside the gene matches: 1. The CDR3 loop spans 15 amino acids. The germline V gene encodes CDR1 MNHEY and CDR2 SVGAGI. For the CDR3, the DNA is TGTGCCAGCAGTTACGGGGACAGGACTAATGAAAAACTGTTTTTT. Protein sequence: CASSYGDRTNEKLFF.

This clone was counted once. This chain uses TRBV5-1 with TRBJ2-7, with a weak D call TRBD2 (6 bases). Trimming removed 7 bases at V and 0 bases at J, with 14 bases between. The CDR3 extends over 14 amino acids. Germline loops: CDR1 SGHRS, CDR2 YFSETQ. The CDR3 spells CASSREASSYEQYF. DNA for the CDR3: TGCGCCAGCTCAAGGGAGGCCAGCTCCTACGAGCAGTACTTC.

This chain connects TRBV4-1 to TRBJ1-2; unclear D gene. The CDR3 extends over 13 amino acids. Germline CDR1 MGHRA, CDR2 YSYEKL. Trimming took off 0 bases at V and 3 bases at J, with 5 bases between the two ends. CDR3 in amino acids: CASSQERDYGYTF. CDR3 nucleotide sequence: TGCGCCAGCAGCCAAGAGAGGGACTATGGCTACACCTTC.

The chain carries TRBV7-2 and TRBJ1-2; 7 positions agree with TRBD1. Germline trimming cut 1 base from V and 3 bases from J; bases unmatched to any gene: 5. CDR3 length equals 15 residues. CDR1 is SGHTA, CDR2 FQGNSA, per germline. CDR3 protein: CASSLVVRGDYGYTF. The CDR3 nucleotides read TGTGCCAGCAGCTTAGTAGTCAGGGGGGACTATGGCTACACCTTC.

The V call is TRBV19, the J call TRBJ2-5, with 8 bases lining up with TRBD1. The V gene's germline CDR1 is LNHDA and CDR2 SQIVND (reference sequence). The trim removed 9 bases at V and 3 bases at J, leaving 15 bases unmatched. The CDR3 has 16 amino acids. This CDR3 is CASSPGYHRGKETQYF. The DNA for the CDR3 is TGTGCCAGCTCCCCGGGGTACCACAGGGGGAAAGAGACCCAGTACTTC.

This clone was observed a handful of times. The chain uses TRBV7-8 and TRBJ2-2; 7 nucleotides agree with TRBD1. This CDR3 has 15 residues. CDR1 and CDR2 from the germline V gene are SGHVS and FQNEAQ. V shed 5 bases, J shed 0 bases, and the junction held 3 bases outside the gene matches. CDR3: CASSGTGANTGELFF. Written as DNA, the CDR3 is TGTGCCAGCAGCGGAACAGGGGCGAACACCGGGGAGCTGTTTTTT.